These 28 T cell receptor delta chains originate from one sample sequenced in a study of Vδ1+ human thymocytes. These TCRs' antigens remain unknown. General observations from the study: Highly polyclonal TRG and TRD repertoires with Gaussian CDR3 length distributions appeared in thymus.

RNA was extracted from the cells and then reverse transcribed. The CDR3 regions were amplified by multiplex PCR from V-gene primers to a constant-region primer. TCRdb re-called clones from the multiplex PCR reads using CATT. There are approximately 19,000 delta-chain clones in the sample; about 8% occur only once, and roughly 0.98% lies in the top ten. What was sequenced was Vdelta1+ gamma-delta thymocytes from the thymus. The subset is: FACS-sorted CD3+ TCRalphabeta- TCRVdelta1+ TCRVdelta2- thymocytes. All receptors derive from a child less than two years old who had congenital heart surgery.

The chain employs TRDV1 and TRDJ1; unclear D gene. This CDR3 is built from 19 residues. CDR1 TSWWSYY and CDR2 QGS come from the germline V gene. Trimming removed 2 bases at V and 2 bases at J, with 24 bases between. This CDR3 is CALGEGFDHKGIRTDKLIF. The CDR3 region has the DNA TGTGCTCTTGGGGAAGGTTTCGACCATAAGGGAATCAGGACCGATAAACTCATCTTT.

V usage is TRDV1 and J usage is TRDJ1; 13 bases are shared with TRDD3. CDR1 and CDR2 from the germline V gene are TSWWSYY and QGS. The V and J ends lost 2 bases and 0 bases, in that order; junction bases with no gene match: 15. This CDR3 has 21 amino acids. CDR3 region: CALGEEILPTGGYAHTDKLIF. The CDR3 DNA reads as TGTGCTCTTGGGGAAGAGATTCTTCCTACTGGGGGATACGCCCACACCGATAAACTCATCTTT.

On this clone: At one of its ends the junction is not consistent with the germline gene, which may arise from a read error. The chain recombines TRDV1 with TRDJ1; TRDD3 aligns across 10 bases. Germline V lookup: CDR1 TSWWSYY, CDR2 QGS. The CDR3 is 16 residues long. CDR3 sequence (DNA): TGTGCTCTTGGGGAACTACCTATGGGGGATACCGGTAAACTCATCTTT. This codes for CALGELPMGDTGKLIF.

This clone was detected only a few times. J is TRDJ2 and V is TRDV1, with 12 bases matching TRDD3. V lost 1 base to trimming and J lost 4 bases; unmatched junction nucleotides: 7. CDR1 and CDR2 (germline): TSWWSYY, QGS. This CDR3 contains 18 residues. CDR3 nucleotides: TGTGCTCTTGGGGAACGATCCTGGGGGATACGGAGGACAGCACAACTCTTCTTT. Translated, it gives CALGERSWGIRRTAQLFF.

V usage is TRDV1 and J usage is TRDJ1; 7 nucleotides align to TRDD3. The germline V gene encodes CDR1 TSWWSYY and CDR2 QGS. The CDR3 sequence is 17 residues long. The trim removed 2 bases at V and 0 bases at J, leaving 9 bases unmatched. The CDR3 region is CALGERYGLGDTDKLIF. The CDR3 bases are TGTGCTCTTGGGGAAAGGTACGGGCTGGGGGACACCGATAAACTCATCTTT.

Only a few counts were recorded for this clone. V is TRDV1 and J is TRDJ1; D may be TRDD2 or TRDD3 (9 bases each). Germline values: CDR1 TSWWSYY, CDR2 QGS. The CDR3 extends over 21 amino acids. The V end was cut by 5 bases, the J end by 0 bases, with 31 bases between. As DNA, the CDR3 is TGTGCTCTTGGGCCCCCTTCCTACGGGGTGGGGATACGCCGGTACACCGATAAACTCATCTTT. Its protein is CALGPPSYGVGIRRYTDKLIF.

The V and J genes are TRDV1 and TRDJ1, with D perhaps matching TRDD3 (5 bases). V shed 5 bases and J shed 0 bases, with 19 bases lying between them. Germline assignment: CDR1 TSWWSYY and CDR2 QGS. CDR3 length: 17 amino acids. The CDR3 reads CALGSPLEGANTDKLIF. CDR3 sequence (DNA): TGTGCTCTTGGGTCCCCGCTTGAGGGGGCCAACACCGATAAACTCATCTTT.

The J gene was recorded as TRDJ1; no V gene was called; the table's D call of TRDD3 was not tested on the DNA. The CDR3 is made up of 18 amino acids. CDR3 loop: CALGVLREVGPPADKLIF. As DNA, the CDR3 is TGTGCTCTTGGGGTCCTACGCGAGGTGGGCCCACCCGCCGATAAACTCATCTTT.

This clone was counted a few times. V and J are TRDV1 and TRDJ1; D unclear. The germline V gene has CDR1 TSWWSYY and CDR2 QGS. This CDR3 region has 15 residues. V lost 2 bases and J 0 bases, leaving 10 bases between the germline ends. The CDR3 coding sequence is TGTGCTCTTGGGGAAGGCAAGGGGTACACCGATAAACTCATCTTT. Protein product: CALGEGKGYTDKLIF.

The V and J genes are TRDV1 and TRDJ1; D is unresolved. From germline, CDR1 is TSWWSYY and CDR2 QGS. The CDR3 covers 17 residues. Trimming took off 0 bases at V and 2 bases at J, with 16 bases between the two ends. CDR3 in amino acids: CALGELLIDARTDKLIF. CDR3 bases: TGTGCTCTTGGGGAACTCCTCATAGACGCCAGGACCGATAAACTCATCTTT.

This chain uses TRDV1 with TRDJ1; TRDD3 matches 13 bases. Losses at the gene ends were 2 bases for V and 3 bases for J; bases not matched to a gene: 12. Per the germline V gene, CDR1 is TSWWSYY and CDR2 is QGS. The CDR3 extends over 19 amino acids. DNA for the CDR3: TGTGCTCTTGGGGAAGAGAACTGGGGGATACGCGGGGAGGCCGATAAACTCATCTTT. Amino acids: CALGEENWGIRGEADKLIF.

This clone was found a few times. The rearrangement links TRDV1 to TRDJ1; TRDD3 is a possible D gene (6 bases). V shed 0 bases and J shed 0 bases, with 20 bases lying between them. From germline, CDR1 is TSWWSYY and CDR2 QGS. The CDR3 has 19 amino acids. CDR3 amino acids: CALGELLRGLGGYTDKLIF. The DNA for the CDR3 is TGTGCTCTTGGGGAACTTCTTCGCGGCTTGGGGGGGTACACCGATAAACTCATCTTT.

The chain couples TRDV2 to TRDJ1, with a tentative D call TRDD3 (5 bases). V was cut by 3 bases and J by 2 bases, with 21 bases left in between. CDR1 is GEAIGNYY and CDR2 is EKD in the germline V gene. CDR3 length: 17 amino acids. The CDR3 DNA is TGTGCCTGTGACCACCTCGTACTGAGGGATCGAACCGATAAACTCATCTTT. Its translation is CACDHLVLRDRTDKLIF.

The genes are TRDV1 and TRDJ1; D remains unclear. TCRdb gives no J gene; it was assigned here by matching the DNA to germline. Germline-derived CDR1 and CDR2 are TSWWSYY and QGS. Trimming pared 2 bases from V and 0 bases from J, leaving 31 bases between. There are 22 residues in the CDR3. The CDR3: CALGESGPPNIWRLNYTDKLIF. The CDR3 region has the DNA TGTGCTCTTGGGGAATCCGGGCCTCCGAATATTTGGCGGTTAAACTACACCGATAAACTCATCTTT.

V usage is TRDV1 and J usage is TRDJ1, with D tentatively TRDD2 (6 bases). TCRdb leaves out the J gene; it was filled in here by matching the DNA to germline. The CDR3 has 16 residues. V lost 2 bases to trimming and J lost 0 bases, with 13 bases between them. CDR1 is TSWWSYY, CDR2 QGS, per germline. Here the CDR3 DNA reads TGTGCTCTTGGGGAAGAGGTCCTACCGTACACCGATAAACTCATCTTT. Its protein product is CALGEEVLPYTDKLIF.

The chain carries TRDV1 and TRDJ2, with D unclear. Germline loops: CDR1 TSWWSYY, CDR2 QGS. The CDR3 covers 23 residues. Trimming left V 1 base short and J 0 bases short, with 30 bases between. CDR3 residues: CALGEQRVSLRPRDASLTAQLFF. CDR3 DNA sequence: TGTGCTCTTGGGGAACAGAGGGTATCCCTAAGGCCCCGGGACGCCTCTTTGACAGCACAACTCTTCTTT.

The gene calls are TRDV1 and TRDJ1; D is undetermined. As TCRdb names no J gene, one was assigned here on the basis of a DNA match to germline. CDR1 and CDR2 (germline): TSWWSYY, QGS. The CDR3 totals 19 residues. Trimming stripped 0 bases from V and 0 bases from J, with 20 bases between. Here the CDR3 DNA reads TGTGCTCTTGGGGAACTAGAGAATTGCGTTCTAAACTACACCGATAAACTCATCTTT. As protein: CALGELENCVLNYTDKLIF.

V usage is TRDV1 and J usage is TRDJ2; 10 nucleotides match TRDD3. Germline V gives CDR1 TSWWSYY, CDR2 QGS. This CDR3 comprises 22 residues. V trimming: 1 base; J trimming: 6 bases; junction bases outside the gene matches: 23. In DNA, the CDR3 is TGTGCTCTTGGGGAACAGGCTTGGGTCCTCCCTGTACTGGGGGATCCTTCAGCACAACTCTTCTTT. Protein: CALGEQAWVLPVLGDPSAQLFF.

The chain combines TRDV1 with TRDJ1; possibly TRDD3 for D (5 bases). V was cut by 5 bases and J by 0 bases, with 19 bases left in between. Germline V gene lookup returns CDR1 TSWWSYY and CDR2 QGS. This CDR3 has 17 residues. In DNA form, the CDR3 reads TGTGCTCTTGGGAAATTAAGAGAGGGGAAGTACACCGATAAACTCATCTTT. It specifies CALGKLREGKYTDKLIF.

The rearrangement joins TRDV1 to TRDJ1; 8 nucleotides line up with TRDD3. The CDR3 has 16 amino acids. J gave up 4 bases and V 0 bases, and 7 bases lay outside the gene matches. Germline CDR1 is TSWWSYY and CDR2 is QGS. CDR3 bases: TGTGCTCTTGGGGAACTGAGGGGATACTGTGTCGATAAACTCATCTTT. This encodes CALGELRGYCVDKLIF.

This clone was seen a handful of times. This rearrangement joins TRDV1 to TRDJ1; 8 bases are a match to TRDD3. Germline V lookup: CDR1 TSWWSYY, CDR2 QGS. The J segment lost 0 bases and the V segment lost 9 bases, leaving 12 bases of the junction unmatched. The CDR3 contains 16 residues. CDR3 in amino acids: CALAAGIQGYTDKLIF. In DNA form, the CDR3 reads TGTGCTCTAGCAGCGGGGATACAAGGGTACACCGATAAACTCATCTTT.

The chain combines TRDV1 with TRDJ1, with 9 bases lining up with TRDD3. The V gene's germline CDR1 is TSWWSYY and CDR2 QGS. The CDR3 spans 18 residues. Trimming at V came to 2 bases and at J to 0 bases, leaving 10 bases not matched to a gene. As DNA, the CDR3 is TGTGCTCTTGGGGAAGGCCGCGGGGATACGCTCGACACCGATAAACTCATCTTT. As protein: CALGEGRGDTLDTDKLIF.

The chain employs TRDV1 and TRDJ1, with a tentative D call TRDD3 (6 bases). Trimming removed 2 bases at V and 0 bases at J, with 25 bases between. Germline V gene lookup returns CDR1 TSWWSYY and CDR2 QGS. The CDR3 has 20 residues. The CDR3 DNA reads TGTGCTCTTGGGGAAGGGAGACCGAACCACGGGGGACTGTACACCGATAAACTCATCTTT. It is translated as CALGEGRPNHGGLYTDKLIF.

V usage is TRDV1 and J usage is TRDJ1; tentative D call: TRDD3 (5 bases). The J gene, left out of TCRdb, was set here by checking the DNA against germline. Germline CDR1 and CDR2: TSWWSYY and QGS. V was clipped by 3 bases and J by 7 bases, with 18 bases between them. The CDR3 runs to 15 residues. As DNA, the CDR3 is TGTGCTCTTGGGGACACCCCGCCGGGGGCGGGTAAACTCATCTTT. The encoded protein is CALGDTPPGAGKLIF.

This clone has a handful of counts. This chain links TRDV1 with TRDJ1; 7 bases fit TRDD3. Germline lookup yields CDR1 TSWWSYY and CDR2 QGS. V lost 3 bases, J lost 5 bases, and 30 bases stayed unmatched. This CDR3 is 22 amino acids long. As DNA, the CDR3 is TGTGCTCTTGGGGACAGCCTACGCGTACGCGCCCGTACTGGGGACCTCTTGGATAAACTCATCTTT. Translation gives CALGDSLRVRARTGDLLDKLIF.

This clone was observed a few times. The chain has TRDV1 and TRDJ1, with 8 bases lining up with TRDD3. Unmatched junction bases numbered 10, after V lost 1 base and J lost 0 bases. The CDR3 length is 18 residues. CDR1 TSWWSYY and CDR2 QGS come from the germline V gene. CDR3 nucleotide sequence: TGTGCTCTTGGGGAACGCGTACTGGGGATACCGTACACCGATAAACTCATCTTT. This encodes CALGERVLGIPYTDKLIF.

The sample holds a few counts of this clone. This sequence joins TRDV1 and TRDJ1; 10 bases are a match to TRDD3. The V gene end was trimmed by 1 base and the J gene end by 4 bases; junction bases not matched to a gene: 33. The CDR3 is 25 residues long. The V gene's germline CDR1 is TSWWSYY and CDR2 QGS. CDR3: CALGEPTNRKKYWGIVPLLYDKLIF. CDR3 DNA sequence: TGTGCTCTTGGGGAACCCACCAACCGTAAAAAGTACTGGGGGATCGTACCCCTTCTTTACGATAAACTCATCTTT.

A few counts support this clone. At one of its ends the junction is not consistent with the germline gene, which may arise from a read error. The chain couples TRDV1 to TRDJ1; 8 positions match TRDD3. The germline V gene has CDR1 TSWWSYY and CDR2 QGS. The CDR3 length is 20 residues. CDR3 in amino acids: CALEEPSPLLGVLYTDKLIF. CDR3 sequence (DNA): TGTGCTCTTGAGGAACCTTCTCCCTTACTGGGGGTCCTTTACACCGATAAACTCATCTTT.